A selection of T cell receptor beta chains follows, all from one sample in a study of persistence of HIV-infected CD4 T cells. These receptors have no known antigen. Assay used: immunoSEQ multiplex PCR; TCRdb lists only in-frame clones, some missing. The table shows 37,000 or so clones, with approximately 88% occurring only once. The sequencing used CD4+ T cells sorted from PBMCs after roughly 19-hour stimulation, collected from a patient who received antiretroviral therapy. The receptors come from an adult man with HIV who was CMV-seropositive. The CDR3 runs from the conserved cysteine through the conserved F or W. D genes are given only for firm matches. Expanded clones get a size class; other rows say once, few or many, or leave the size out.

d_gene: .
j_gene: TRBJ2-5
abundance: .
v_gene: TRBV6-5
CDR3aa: CASSVGGKETQYF

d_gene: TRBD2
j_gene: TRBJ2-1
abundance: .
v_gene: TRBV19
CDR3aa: CASSSRGGRSSYNEQFF

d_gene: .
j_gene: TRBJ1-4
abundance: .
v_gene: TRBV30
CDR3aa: CAGRPLTNEKLFF

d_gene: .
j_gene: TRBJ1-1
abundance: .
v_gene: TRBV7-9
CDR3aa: CASSSDRASPEAFF

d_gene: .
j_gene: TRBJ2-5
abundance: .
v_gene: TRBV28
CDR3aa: CASSAGGLGETQYF

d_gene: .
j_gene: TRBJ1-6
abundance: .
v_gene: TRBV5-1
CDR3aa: CASSRITGSNSPLHF

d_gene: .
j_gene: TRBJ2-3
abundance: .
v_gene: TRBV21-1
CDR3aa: CASSKVRRKGDTQYF

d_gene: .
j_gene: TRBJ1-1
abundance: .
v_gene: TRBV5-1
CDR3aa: CASSLGGGNTEAFF

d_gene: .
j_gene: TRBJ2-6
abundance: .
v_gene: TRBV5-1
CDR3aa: CASHLGSGANVLTF

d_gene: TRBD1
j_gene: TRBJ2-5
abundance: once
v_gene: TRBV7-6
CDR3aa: CASSGVRTGSETQYF

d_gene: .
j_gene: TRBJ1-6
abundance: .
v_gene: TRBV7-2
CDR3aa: CASSLVGGSPSPLHF

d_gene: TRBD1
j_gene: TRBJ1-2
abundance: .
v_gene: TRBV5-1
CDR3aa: CASSLGGAEGYTF

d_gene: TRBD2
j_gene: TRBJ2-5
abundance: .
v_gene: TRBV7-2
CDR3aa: CASSFDSGRGETQYF

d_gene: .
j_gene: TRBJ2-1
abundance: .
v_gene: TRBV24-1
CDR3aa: CATSDSRKQFF

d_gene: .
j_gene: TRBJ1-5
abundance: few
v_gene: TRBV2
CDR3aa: CASSGRENQPQHF

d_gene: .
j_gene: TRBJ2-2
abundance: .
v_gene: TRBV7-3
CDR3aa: CASSLTSPTGELFF

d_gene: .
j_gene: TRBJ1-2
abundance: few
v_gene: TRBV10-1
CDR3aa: CASSESFNYGYTF

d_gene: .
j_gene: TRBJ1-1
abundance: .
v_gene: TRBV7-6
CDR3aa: CASSGRVGGSTEAFF

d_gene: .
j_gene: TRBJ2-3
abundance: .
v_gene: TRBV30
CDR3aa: CAWSVRLDTQYF

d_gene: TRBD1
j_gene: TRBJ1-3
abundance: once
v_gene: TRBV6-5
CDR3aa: CASSLDRALAGNTIYF

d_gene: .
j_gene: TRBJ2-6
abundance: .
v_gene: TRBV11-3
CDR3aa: CASSSGAGANVLTF

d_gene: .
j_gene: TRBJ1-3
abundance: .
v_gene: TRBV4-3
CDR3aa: CASSQDPSVSGNTIYF

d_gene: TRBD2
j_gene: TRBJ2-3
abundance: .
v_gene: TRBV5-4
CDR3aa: CASSLVTGGSDTQYF

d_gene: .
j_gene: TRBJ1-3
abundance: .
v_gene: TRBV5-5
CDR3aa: CASQPPGLTSGNTIYF

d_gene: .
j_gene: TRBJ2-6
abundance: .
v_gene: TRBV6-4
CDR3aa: CASSEWVSGANVLTF

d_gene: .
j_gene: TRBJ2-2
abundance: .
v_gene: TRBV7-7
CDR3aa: CASSQGSGNTGELFF

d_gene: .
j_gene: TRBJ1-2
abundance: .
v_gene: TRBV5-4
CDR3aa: CASSLRRPREDGYTF

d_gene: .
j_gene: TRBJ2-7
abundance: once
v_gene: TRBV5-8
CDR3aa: CASSYPGVAYEQYF

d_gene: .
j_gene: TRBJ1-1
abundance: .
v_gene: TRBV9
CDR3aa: CASSVDNGFGLEAFF

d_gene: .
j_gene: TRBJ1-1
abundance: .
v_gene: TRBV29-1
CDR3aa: CSVLQGNTEAFF

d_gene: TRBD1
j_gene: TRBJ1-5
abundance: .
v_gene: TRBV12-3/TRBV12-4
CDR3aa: CATSRRGLQPQHF

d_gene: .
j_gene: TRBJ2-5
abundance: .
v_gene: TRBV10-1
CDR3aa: CASSGLTQETQYF

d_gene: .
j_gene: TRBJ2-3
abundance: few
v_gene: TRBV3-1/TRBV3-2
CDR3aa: CASSLRTGYTQYF

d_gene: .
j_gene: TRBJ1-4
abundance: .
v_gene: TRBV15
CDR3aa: CATSRVKGTNEKLFF

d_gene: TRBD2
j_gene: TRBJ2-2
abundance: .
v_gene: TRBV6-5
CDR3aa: CASRISGSGELFF

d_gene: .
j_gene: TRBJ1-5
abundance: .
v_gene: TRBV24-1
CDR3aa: CATKGGSNQPQHF

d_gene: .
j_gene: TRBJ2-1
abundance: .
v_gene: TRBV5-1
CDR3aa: CASSSERPNEQFF

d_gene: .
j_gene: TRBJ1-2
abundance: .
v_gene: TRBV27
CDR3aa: CASSLGRGNGYTF

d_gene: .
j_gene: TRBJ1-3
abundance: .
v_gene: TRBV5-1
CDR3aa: CASSLEPKVGNTIYF

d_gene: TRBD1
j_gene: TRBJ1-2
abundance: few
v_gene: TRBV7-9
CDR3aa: CASSARGQGGDGYTF

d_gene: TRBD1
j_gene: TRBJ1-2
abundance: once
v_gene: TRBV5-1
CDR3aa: CASSFIPGTGLGGYTF

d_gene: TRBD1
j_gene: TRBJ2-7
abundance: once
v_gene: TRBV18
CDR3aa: CASSPDRGFDEQYF

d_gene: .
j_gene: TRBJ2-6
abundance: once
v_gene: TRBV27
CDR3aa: CASSQDRSPGANVLTF

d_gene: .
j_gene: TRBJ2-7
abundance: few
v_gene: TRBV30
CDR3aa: CAWSVRRGDEQYF

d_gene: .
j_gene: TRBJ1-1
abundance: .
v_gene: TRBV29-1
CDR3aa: CSVEDTGKAFF

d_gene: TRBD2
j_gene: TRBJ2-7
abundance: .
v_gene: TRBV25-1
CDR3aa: CASSESSGEAYEQYF

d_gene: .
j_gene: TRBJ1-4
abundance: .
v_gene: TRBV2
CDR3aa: CASKSSIGGEKLFF

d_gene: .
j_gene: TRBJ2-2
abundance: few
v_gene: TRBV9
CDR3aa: CASSVEQNTGELFF

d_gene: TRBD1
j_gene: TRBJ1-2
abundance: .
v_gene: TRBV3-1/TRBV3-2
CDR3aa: CASTQTGGSYGYTF

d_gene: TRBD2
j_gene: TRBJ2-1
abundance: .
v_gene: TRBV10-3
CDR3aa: CAISDLVAGGEQFF